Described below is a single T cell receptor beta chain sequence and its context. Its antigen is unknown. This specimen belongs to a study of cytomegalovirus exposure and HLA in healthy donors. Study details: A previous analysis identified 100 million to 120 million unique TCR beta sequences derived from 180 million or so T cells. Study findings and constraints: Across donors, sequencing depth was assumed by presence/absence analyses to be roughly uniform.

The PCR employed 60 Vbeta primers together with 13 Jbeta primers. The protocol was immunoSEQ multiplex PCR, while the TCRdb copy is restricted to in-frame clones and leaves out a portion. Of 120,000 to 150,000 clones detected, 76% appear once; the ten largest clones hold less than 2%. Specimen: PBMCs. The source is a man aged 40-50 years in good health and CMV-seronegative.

The CDR3 region has the DNA TGTGCCAGTAGTATAGACCTAAGACTCCCCAGCTCTGGGGCCAACGTCCTGACTTTC. This sequence encodes CASSIDLRLPSSGANVLTF. This chain joins TRBV19 and TRBJ2-6, with D unclear. From germline, CDR1 is LNHDA and CDR2 SQIVND (reference sequence). This CDR3 is 19 amino acids long. V lost 0 bases and J lost 0, with 15 bases in between.